The 28 T cell receptor beta chains below all came from one sample that was sequenced in a study of patients and donors after allogeneic stem cell transplantation. TCRdb used MiXCR to reprocess the RT-PCR reads, holding one entry per CDR3 protein. Seen here are approximately 430,000 distinct CDR3 sequences, around 15% observed once, and the top ten hold less than 8.5%. The sample comprised blood, either unsorted or a sorted T cell fraction (not recorded which). Receptors originate from a human donor who was either an allogeneic HSCT recipient or a stem cell or donor lymphocyte infusion donor (not recorded which). It is not recorded whose cells these are; they may come from a transplant donor.

The chain combines TRBV11-2 with TRBJ2-6, with 8 bases fitting TRBD1. With V trimmed by 4 bases and J by 6 bases, 5 bases remained unmatched. CDR1 and CDR2 (germline): SGHAT, FQNNGV. The CDR3 contains 15 residues. CDR3 DNA sequence: TGTGCCAGCAGCTCCTACAGGGGGAAGGCCAACGTCCTGACTTTC. Protein sequence: CASSSYRGKANVLTF.

The V gene is TRBV18, the J gene TRBJ1-5; 7 bases align to TRBD1. J gave up 7 bases and V 3 bases, and 6 bases lay outside the gene matches. CDR1 is KGHSH, CDR2 LQKENI, per germline. The CDR3 consists of 14 residues. In DNA form, the CDR3 reads TGTGCCAGCTCACCTACAGGGGTGGACCAGCCCCAGCATTTT. It encodes CASSPTGVDQPQHF.

This clonotype was counted many times. The rearrangement uses TRBV20-1 and TRBJ1-1; possibly TRBD1 for D (6 bases). This CDR3 is built from 13 residues. Trimming removed 6 bases from V and 7 bases from J, with 18 bases in between. Looked up from germline, CDR1 is DFQATT and CDR2 is SNEGSKA (reference sequence). The CDR3 loop is CSAKTGDTHEAFF. In nucleotides, the CDR3 is TGCAGTGCAAAAACCGGGGACACACATGAAGCTTTCTTT.

The V gene is TRBV18, the J gene TRBJ2-3; a weak D match, TRBD2 (5 bases). The V end was cut by 8 bases, the J end by 0 bases, with 9 bases between. The CDR3 covers 13 residues. Germline-derived CDR1 and CDR2 are KGHSH and LQKENI. DNA for the CDR3: TGTGCCAGCCACCCGGGAAGCACAGATACGCAGTATTTT. Protein: CASHPGSTDTQYF. Filled out from reference TRBV18 and TRBJ2-3, the complete variable domain reads NAGVMQNPRHLVRRRGQEARLRCSPMKGHSHVYWYRQLPEEGLKFMVYLQKENIIDESGMPKERFSAEFPKEGPSILRIQQVVRGDSAAYFCASHPGSTDTQYFGPGTRLTVL.

This clonotype was observed many times. This chain links TRBV5-1 with TRBJ1-2; TRBD1 might be the D (5 bases). This CDR3 comprises 15 residues. CDR1 SGHRS and CDR2 YFSETQ come from the germline V gene. V was shortened by 0 bases and J by 8 bases, with 17 bases between the two germline ends. The CDR3 loop reads CASSLGQPVPGGYTF. CDR3 coding DNA: TGCGCCAGCAGCTTGGGACAGCCCGTTCCGGGCGGCTACACCTTC.

This clonotype was picked up many times. This chain joins TRBV5-1 and TRBJ2-3, with D maybe TRBD2 (7 bases). Germline-derived CDR1 and CDR2 are SGHRS and YFSETQ. V dropped 2 bases and J dropped 0 bases, with 10 bases sitting between them. This CDR3 is 15 amino acids long. CDR3 sequence reads: CASSLRGASTDTQYF. DNA of the CDR3: TGCGCCAGCAGCTTACGGGGGGCTAGCACAGATACGCAGTATTTT.

The V gene is TRBV4-2, the J gene TRBJ1-1; D is perhaps TRBD1 (6 bases). Germline-derived CDR1 and CDR2 are LGHNA and YNFKEQ. The CDR3 totals 14 residues. V was shortened by 1 base and J by 5 bases, with 11 bases between the two germline ends. The CDR3 region is CASSQVQGRTEAFF. The CDR3 DNA is TGTGCCAGCAGCCAAGTGCAGGGGCGGACTGAAGCTTTCTTT.

This clonotype appeared a few times. The CDR3 DNA sequence: TGTGCCAGCAGCCCCCCATATGGGAACACTGAAGCTTTCTTT. Its translation is CASSPPYGNTEAFF. This chain joins TRBV7-9 and TRBJ1-1, with unresolved D. V shed 5 bases and J shed 1 base, with 11 bases lying between them. CDR1 and CDR2 (germline): SEHNR, FQNEAQ (reference sequence). The CDR3 spans 14 residues.

This sequence joins TRBV5-1 and TRBJ2-1, with 10 bases identical to TRBD1. The CDR3 consists of 15 residues. The V segment lost 4 bases and the J segment 9 bases; nucleotides outside the gene matches: 10. CDR1 is SGHRS and CDR2 is YFSETQ in the germline V gene. CDR3 loop: CASSPGQGPTGEQFF. The CDR3 coding sequence is TGCGCCAGCAGCCCGGGACAGGGGCCTACTGGTGAGCAGTTCTTC.

There are many counts of this clonotype. The chain carries TRBV4-1 and TRBJ1-6; D not certain. The CDR3 length is 14 residues. Germline CDR1 reads MGHRA; CDR2 reads YSYEKL. V was shortened by 3 bases and J by 10 bases, with 13 bases between the two germline ends. The CDR3 DNA reads as TGCGCCAGCAGCCATGCCCCGATTGCGTCACCCCTCCACTTT. This codes for CASSHAPIASPLHF.

V and J are TRBV4-2 and TRBJ2-1, with D perhaps being TRBD1 or TRBD2 (5 bases each). CDR1 is LGHNA and CDR2 is YNFKEQ in the germline V gene. With 0 bases removed from V and 5 bases from J, the gap between germline ends came to 17 bases. The CDR3 runs to 17 residues. CDR3 DNA sequence: TGTGCCAGCAGCCAAGAGAGATGGGGGAGAGGTAACAATGAGCAGTTCTTC. Translated, it gives CASSQERWGRGNNEQFF.

In this sample, this clonotype turned up a few times. The chain has TRBV7-9 and TRBJ1-6, with D perhaps matching TRBD1 (5 bases). Germline values: CDR1 SEHNR, CDR2 FQNEAQ (reference sequence). V gave up 2 bases and J gave up 7 bases, with 9 bases separating them. The CDR3 is 14 residues long. The CDR3 nucleotides read TGTGCCAGCAGCTTAATCGGGGCGAATTCACCCCTCCACTTT. Residues: CASSLIGANSPLHF.

The rearrangement joins TRBV29-1 to TRBJ1-5; D possibly corresponds to TRBD1 (6 bases). Deletions cut 2 bases from V and 0 bases from J, with 8 bases between. The germline CDR1 and CDR2 sequences are SQVTM and ANQGSEA. CDR3 size: 14 residues. The CDR3 coding sequence is TGCAGCGTTGAACTACAGGGTAGCAATCAGCCCCAGCATTTT. Amino acids: CSVELQGSNQPQHF.

The chain has TRBV6-5 and TRBJ2-7; perhaps TRBD2 as D (6 bases). Germline V gives CDR1 MNHEY, CDR2 SVGAGI. The CDR3 loop spans 15 amino acids. Trimming removed 0 bases at V and 4 bases at J, with 13 bases between. The CDR3 protein is CASSYSGGKGYEQYF. The CDR3 nucleotides are TGTGCCAGCAGTTACTCGGGGGGAAAGGGGTACGAGCAGTACTTC.

This clonotype has a handful of counts. The chain uses TRBV7-2 and TRBJ2-4; D call uncertain. Trimming left V 1 base short and J 1 base short, with 5 bases between. Germline CDR1 is SGHTA and CDR2 is FQGNSA. CDR3 length: 14 amino acids. CDR3: CASSLDPAKNIQYF. As DNA, the CDR3 is TGTGCCAGCAGCTTAGACCCTGCCAAAAACATTCAGTACTTC.

This clonotype occurred a few times. With a much larger clone just one base away, this may be a read error. The rearrangement links TRBV24-1 to TRBJ2-2; D might be TRBD1 (6 bases). Trimming took off 7 bases at V and 1 base at J, with 9 bases between the two ends. The CDR3 runs 14 residues. Germline CDR1 and CDR2: KGHDR and SFDVKD. The CDR3 spells CATSPTGNTGELFF. CDR3 bases: TGTGCCACCAGCCCGACAGGGAACACCGGGGAGCTGTTTTTT.

Many counts were recorded for this clonotype. The rearrangement joins TRBV12-3 or TRBV12-4 to TRBJ2-5; tentative D call: TRBD2 (5 bases). The CDR3 consists of 14 residues. V lost 5 bases and J 2 bases, leaving 12 bases between the germline ends. This CDR3 is CASSPRSGQETQYF. CDR3 bases: TGTGCCAGCAGTCCCCGGAGCGGTCAAGAGACCCAGTACTTC.

This sequence joins TRBV3-1 and TRBJ2-5, with TRBD2 identical over 12 bases. J was trimmed by 1 base and V by 4 bases; bases with no gene match: 4. This CDR3 has 16 residues. Germline CDR1 and CDR2: LGHDT and YNNKEL (reference sequence). The CDR3 region has the DNA TGTGCCAGCAGCCCCTGGACTAGCGGGACCCAAGAGACCCAGTACTTC. Translating it yields CASSPWTSGTQETQYF.

This clonotype was observed a few times. V gene TRBV9 combines with J gene TRBJ2-7, with D perhaps matching TRBD1 or TRBD2 (5 bases each). The CDR3 loop spans 16 amino acids. Germline V CDR1 and CDR2: SGDLS, YYNGEE. Trimming shortened V by 0 bases and J by 1 base, and 14 bases separated the two germline ends. The CDR3 DNA reads TGTGCCAGCAGCGTAGATGAAGGGACCGCGTCCTACGAGCAGTACTTC. Translation gives CASSVDEGTASYEQYF.

There are many counts of this clonotype. This chain joins TRBV5-1 and TRBJ2-1; TRBD2 matches 9 bases. In germline, CDR1 is SGHRS, CDR2 YFSETQ. This CDR3 has 15 residues. V trimming: 4 bases; J trimming: 5 bases; junction bases outside the gene matches: 7. This CDR3 reads CASSRDAGGHNEQFF. DNA for the CDR3: TGCGCCAGCAGCCGGGATGCGGGAGGGCACAATGAGCAGTTCTTC.

Only a few counts were recorded for this clonotype. V is TRBV4-3 and J is TRBJ2-1; tentative D call: TRBD1 (6 bases). Germline loops: CDR1 LGHNA, CDR2 YSLEER. Trimming stripped 5 bases from V and 4 bases from J, with 15 bases between. The CDR3 has 15 amino acids. CDR3 nucleotides: TGCGCCAGCAGCTTGACAGGAAAGGGGTACAATGAGCAGTTCTTC. As protein: CASSLTGKGYNEQFF.

This clonotype was seen more than once but under ten times. V and J are TRBV7-2 and TRBJ1-1; D might be TRBD1 (5 bases). Germline V lookup: CDR1 SGHTA, CDR2 FQGNSA. The CDR3 sequence is 15 residues long. V was pared by 7 bases and J by 5 bases, with 20 bases between. Written as DNA, the CDR3 is TGTGCCAGCACGAAAAGCCGGGGGGGAAGGACTGAAGCTTTCTTT. Its protein is CASTKSRGGRTEAFF.

The gene calls are TRBV12-3 or TRBV12-4 and TRBJ2-2; D remains unclear. V lost 5 bases to trimming and J lost 6 bases, with 10 bases between them. The CDR3 length is 13 residues. Here the CDR3 reads CASSIQSPGELFF. The CDR3 nucleotides are TGTGCCAGCAGTATACAGAGTCCCGGGGAGCTGTTTTTT.

The CDR3 coding sequence is TGCAGCGCCCGGGCCAGCCTGGCCGATACGCAGTATTTT. Translated, it gives CSARASLADTQYF. This rearrangement joins TRBV29-1 to TRBJ2-3; no reliable D call. CDR3 length equals 13 residues. V gave up 7 bases and J gave up 6 bases, with 17 bases separating them. The germline V gene encodes CDR1 SQVTM and CDR2 ANQGSEA.

The chain is built from TRBV28 and TRBJ1-6, with a possible D match to TRBD1 (5 bases). Germline V lookup: CDR1 MDHEN, CDR2 SYDVKM. V dropped 6 bases and J dropped 0 bases, with 15 bases sitting between them. CDR3 size: 17 residues. The CDR3, as DNA: TGTGCCAGCAGGTTGGCGACAGCGAGCTCCTATAATTCACCCCTCCACTTT. This codes for CASRLATASSYNSPLHF.

This clonotype was recorded at least ten times. This chain uses TRBV29-1 with TRBJ2-1, with 10 bases that match TRBD2. Per germline, CDR1 SQVTM and CDR2 ANQGSEA. Germline trimming cut 4 bases from V and 9 bases from J; bases unmatched to any gene: 12. CDR3 length: 15 amino acids. This CDR3 reads CSVVGLAALQSEQFF. The CDR3, as DNA: TGCAGCGTTGTCGGACTAGCGGCACTACAAAGTGAGCAGTTCTTC.

The CDR3 sequence: CASSLAGGPQHF. The CDR3 nucleotides are TGCGCCAGCAGCCTCGCAGGGGGGCCCCAGCATTTT. The chain uses TRBV4-1 and TRBJ1-5; 7 positions agree with TRBD1. The CDR3 is 12 residues long. The germline gives CDR1 MGHRA, CDR2 YSYEKL. Trimming removed 4 bases from V and 9 bases from J; junction bases left unmatched: 3.

This clonotype was seen many times. V gene TRBV6-5 combines with J gene TRBJ2-1; TRBD2 matches at 7 bases. Germline CDR1 is MNHEY and CDR2 is SVGAGI. Germline trimming cut 4 bases from V and 0 bases from J; bases unmatched to any gene: 3. The CDR3 runs 15 residues. The CDR3 DNA follows: TGTGCCAGCAGTTCCGGGAGGTACTCCTACAATGAGCAGTTCTTC. It specifies CASSSGRYSYNEQFF.